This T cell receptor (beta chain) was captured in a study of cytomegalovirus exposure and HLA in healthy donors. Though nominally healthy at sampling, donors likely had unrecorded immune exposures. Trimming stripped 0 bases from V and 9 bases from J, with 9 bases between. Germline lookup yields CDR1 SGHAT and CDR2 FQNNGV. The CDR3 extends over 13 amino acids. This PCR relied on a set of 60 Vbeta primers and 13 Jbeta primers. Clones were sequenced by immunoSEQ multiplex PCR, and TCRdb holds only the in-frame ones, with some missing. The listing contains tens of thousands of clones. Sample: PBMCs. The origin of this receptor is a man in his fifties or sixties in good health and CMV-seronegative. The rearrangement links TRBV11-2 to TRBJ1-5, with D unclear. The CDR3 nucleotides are TGTGCCAGCAGCTTAGATCAGGCAGGGCCCCAGCATTTT. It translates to CASSLDQAGPQHF.